A selection of T cell receptor beta chains follows, all from one sample in a study of OX40 agonist ivuxolimab in advanced cancers. Produced via immunoSEQ multiplex PCR; TCRdb's table is partial and in-frame only. The repertoire consists of roughly 30,000 clones, with 70% to 90% occurring once and the leading ten covering about 38%. The sequenced sample was CD4+ or CD8+ T cells sorted from blood, obtained in a trial of the OX40 agonist ivuxolimab. The receptor source for this set is an adult with an advanced solid tumor such as melanoma, head and neck, liver or kidney cancer. Both conserved end residues are part of each CDR3.

v_call: TRBV5-4
j_call: TRBJ2-5
cdr3_aa: CATSRLVAGGGVQETQYF

v_call: TRBV5-1
j_call: TRBJ2-1
cdr3_aa: CASSLETRGEQFF

v_call: TRBV7-9
j_call: TRBJ1-3
cdr3_aa: CASSSRHDLNTIYF

v_call: TRBV21-1
j_call: TRBJ2-3
cdr3_aa: CASSKVGFPQAATPSTDTQYF

v_call: TRBV5-1
j_call: TRBJ2-7
cdr3_aa: CASSPNVGQFNEQYF

v_call: TRBV9
j_call: TRBJ2-3
cdr3_aa: CASSVGVAGVADTQYF

v_call: TRBV5-6
j_call: TRBJ2-1
cdr3_aa: CASSSTFDEQFF

v_call: TRBV7-9
j_call: TRBJ2-7
cdr3_aa: CASSTTSSYEQYF

v_call: TRBV25-1
j_call: TRBJ2-7
cdr3_aa: CASSPLAGTREQYF

v_call: TRBV19
j_call: TRBJ1-1
cdr3_aa: CASSIDSRPMNTEAFF

v_call: TRBV4-1
j_call: TRBJ2-7
cdr3_aa: CASSQESGSPSYEQYF

v_call: TRBV27
j_call: TRBJ2-7
cdr3_aa: CASSFTGSLSYEQYF

v_call: TRBV28
j_call: TRBJ1-2
cdr3_aa: CASSPPTTDLYGYTF

v_call: TRBV28
j_call: TRBJ2-5
cdr3_aa: CASKAAGGNGETQYF

v_call: TRBV10-1
j_call: TRBJ1-5
cdr3_aa: CASNTWGYSNQPQHF

v_call: TRBV6-1
j_call: TRBJ1-4
cdr3_aa: CASSVSWTINEKLFF

v_call: TRBV5-4
j_call: TRBJ2-7
cdr3_aa: CASSFGTGTYEQYF

v_call: TRBV27
j_call: TRBJ2-7
cdr3_aa: CASSSTYEQYF

v_call: TRBV28
j_call: TRBJ1-1
cdr3_aa: CASSFYRGLSQQPAFF

v_call: TRBV25-1
j_call: TRBJ2-7
cdr3_aa: CASSGSGTGEYEQYF

v_call: TRBV6-5
j_call: TRBJ1-1
cdr3_aa: CASRRGTGLNTEAFF

v_call: TRBV4-2
j_call: TRBJ2-2
cdr3_aa: CASSPAGGSNTGELFF

v_call: TRBV6-5
j_call: TRBJ1-2
cdr3_aa: CASSLLGGTYGYTF

v_call: TRBV25-1
j_call: TRBJ2-1
cdr3_aa: CASRDGGGGEQFF

v_call: TRBV2
j_call: TRBJ2-5
cdr3_aa: CASSERRLARGAQYF

v_call: TRBV10-1
j_call: TRBJ2-7
cdr3_aa: CASSEGGSYEQYF

v_call: TRBV27
j_call: TRBJ2-7
cdr3_aa: CASSSGLAGYEQYF

v_call: TRBV4-3
j_call: TRBJ2-1
cdr3_aa: CASSQERNRPSSYNEQFF

v_call: TRBV6-1
j_call: TRBJ1-1
cdr3_aa: CASSEEGGGAYTEAFF

v_call: TRBV29-1
j_call: TRBJ1-3
cdr3_aa: CSVEGMGEATGNTIYF

v_call: TRBV7-3
j_call: TRBJ2-2
cdr3_aa: CASSLNGGAKTGELFF

v_call: TRBV11-2
j_call: TRBJ1-1
cdr3_aa: CASSLGSRAFF

v_call: TRBV7-6
j_call: TRBJ2-2
cdr3_aa: CASSSLGGGGTGELFF

v_call: TRBV4-1
j_call: TRBJ2-5
cdr3_aa: CASSGGLAVNQETQYF

v_call: TRBV29-1
j_call: TRBJ1-2
cdr3_aa: CSVEDSYYGYTF

v_call: TRBV19
j_call: TRBJ2-6
cdr3_aa: CASSIWSSGANVLTF

v_call: TRBV25-1
j_call: TRBJ2-7
cdr3_aa: CASSERGASGSYEQYF

v_call: TRBV4-3
j_call: TRBJ2-7
cdr3_aa: CASSLRTGTPSDEQYF

v_call: TRBV4-2
j_call: TRBJ2-7
cdr3_aa: CASSQAAGEQYF

v_call: TRBV7-9
j_call: TRBJ1-2
cdr3_aa: CASSSNRGREGLSRYTF

v_call: TRBV28
j_call: TRBJ1-2
cdr3_aa: CAITDRLANYGYTF